The 8 T cell receptor beta chains reported below all come from one sample, sequenced in a study of shared clonotypes between healthy human individuals. TCRdb's table, derived via immunoSEQ multiplex PCR, lists solely in-frame clones and lacks some. The sample comprises some 2 million clones, about 95% of which are singletons, and about 1.1% rests with the top ten. CD45RO negativity and positive selection for CCR7 defined naive CD8 cells, a population that excluded terminally differentiated effector memory CD45RA+ cells. The sample comprised naive CD8+ T cells sorted from blood. Source of these receptors: a man aged 18 to 29 in good health.

This clone was detected a few times. This chain links TRBV19 with TRBJ1-1; D call uncertain. V was pared by 4 bases and J by 5 bases, with 5 bases between. CDR3 length: 11 amino acids. Per germline, CDR1 LNHDA and CDR2 SQIVND (reference sequence). The CDR3 nucleotides read TGTGCCAGTAGTACTTTTACTGAAGCTTTCTTT. Residues: CASSTFTEAFF.

A note on this clone: Other DNA variants within this sample encode the same CDR3. The rearrangement links TRBV6-5 to TRBJ1-4; D not resolved. The CDR3 consists of 13 residues. Trimming cost V 6 bases and J 0 bases, with 5 bases left between them. The V gene's germline CDR1 is MNHEY and CDR2 SVGAGI. CDR3 in DNA: TGTGCCAGCAGAGGTGCAACTAATGAAAAACTGTTTTTT. Protein product: CASRGATNEKLFF.

This chain uses TRBV25-1 with TRBJ1-1; TRBD1 matches at 9 bases. The CDR3 is 18 residues long. V lost 2 bases and J lost 0; bases outside the gene matches: 10. CDR1 is MGHDK and CDR2 is SYGVNS in the germline V gene. The CDR3 sequence is CASSETSGTGLMNTEAFF. CDR3 in DNA: TGTGCCAGCAGTGAAACGTCCGGGACAGGGCTTATGAACACTGAAGCTTTCTTT.

In DNA form, the CDR3 reads TGTGCCAGCAGCAGTGACAGGCTCGATCAGCCCCAGCATTTT. It encodes CASSSDRLDQPQHF. The J gene is TRBJ1-5, the V gene TRBV6-6; maybe TRBD1 (6 bases). The CDR3 runs 14 residues. Looked up from germline, CDR1 is MNHNY and CDR2 is SVGAGI (reference sequence). V lost 6 bases, J lost 5 bases, and 14 bases lay in between.

This chain joins TRBV11-2 and TRBJ2-7, with D tentatively TRBD2 (5 bases). This CDR3 is 15 amino acids long. V lost 1 base to trimming and J lost 2 bases, with 12 bases between them. Germline CDR1 is SGHAT and CDR2 is FQNNGV. The CDR3 loop reads CASSLVGGLAYEQYF. The CDR3 coding sequence is TGTGCCAGCAGCTTAGTGGGCGGACTTGCCTACGAGCAGTACTTC.

The genes are TRBV6-6 and TRBJ2-1; possible D gene TRBD1, 6 bases. CDR3 size: 15 residues. Per the germline V gene, CDR1 is MNHNY and CDR2 is SVGAGI (reference sequence). V dropped 7 bases and J dropped 0 bases, with 13 bases sitting between them. The CDR3 spells CASTKGGPSYNEQFF. CDR3 nucleotides: TGTGCCAGCACCAAAGGGGGACCCTCCTACAATGAGCAGTTCTTC.

V is TRBV30 and J is TRBJ1-5; D is undetermined. CDR1 and CDR2 (germline): GTSNPN, SVGIG (reference sequence). CDR3 length: 12 amino acids. Trimming pared 0 bases from V and 5 bases from J, leaving 5 bases between. The CDR3 region is CAWSVEDQPQHF. Here the CDR3 DNA reads TGTGCCTGGAGTGTTGAGGATCAGCCCCAGCATTTT.

The V gene is TRBV19, the J gene TRBJ2-3; D remains ambiguous. This CDR3 contains 17 residues. Germline values: CDR1 LNHDA, CDR2 SQIVND (reference sequence). V dropped 1 base and J dropped 2 bases, with 16 bases sitting between them. The CDR3 nucleotides are TGTGCCAGTAGTATAGCTGCGACTGGAACGTACACAGATACGCAGTATTTT. This sequence encodes CASSIAATGTYTDTQYF. The full variable domain, its missing parts supplied by reference TRBV19 and TRBJ2-3, is DGGITQSPKYLFRKEGQNVTLSCEQNLNHDAMYWYRQDPGQGLRLIYYSQIVNDFQKGDIAEGYSVSREKKESFPLTVTSAQKNPTAFYLCASSIAATGTYTDTQYFGPGTRLTVL.